The 12 T cell receptor beta chains reported below all come from one sample, sequenced in a study of blood T cell repertoires in COVID-19. Profiling relied on immunoSEQ multiplex PCR, and the TCRdb table lists in-frame clones only, not all of them. The profile covers more than 250,000 clones, with around nine tenths appearing a single time and 6% to 6.5% taken by the ten largest. Sequenced sample: PBMCs or T cells enriched from blood (not recorded which). The receptors here all came from a woman in her 40s who had recovered from COVID-19.

The sample holds one count of this clone. J is TRBJ2-7 and V is TRBV14; the match to TRBD1 covers 12 bases. The J segment lost 5 bases and the V segment lost 1 base, leaving 3 bases of the junction unmatched. The CDR3 is 15 residues long. Germline CDR1 reads SGHDN; CDR2 reads FVKESK. CDR3 in amino acids: CASSQVGTGGDEQYF. The CDR3 region has the DNA TGTGCCAGCAGCCAAGTTGGGACAGGGGGCGACGAGCAGTACTTC.

The rearrangement links TRBV2 to TRBJ1-6; D is unclear. Germline CDR1 reads SNHLY; CDR2 reads FYNNEI. This CDR3 comprises 13 residues. The V and J ends lost 0 bases and 14 bases respectively, with 11 bases between them. This chain's CDR3 is CASSEAPGRTLHF. CDR3 sequence (DNA): TGTGCCAGCAGTGAAGCCCCAGGCAGGACCCTCCACTTT.

This clone was recorded a few times. The rearrangement uses TRBV14 and TRBJ2-7; weak D call: TRBD1 (6 bases). This CDR3 has 14 amino acids. CDR1 SGHDN and CDR2 FVKESK come from the germline V gene. V lost 2 bases, J lost 5 bases, and 13 bases lay in between. CDR3 sequence reads: CASSQLGGRDEQYF. The CDR3 DNA sequence: TGTGCCAGCAGCCAACTAGGGGGAAGGGACGAGCAGTACTTC. The complete variable domain, with remaining parts taken from reference TRBV14 and TRBJ2-7, reads EAGVTQFPSHSVIEKGQTVTLRCDPISGHDNLYWYRRVMGKEIKFLLHFVKESKQDESGMPNNRFLAERTGGTYSTLKVQPAELEDSGVYFCASSQLGGRDEQYFGPGTRLTVT.

This chain links TRBV28 with TRBJ1-6; TRBD1 is a possible D gene (5 bases). Germline CDR1 reads MDHEN; CDR2 reads SYDVKM. This CDR3 spans 15 amino acids. V was cut by 8 bases and J by 7 bases, with 18 bases left in between. The CDR3 region is CASRSGGVRNSPLHF. The CDR3 DNA is TGTGCCAGCCGAAGTGGGGGGGTCCGGAATTCACCCCTCCACTTT. Based on the CDR3 plus reference TRBV28 and TRBJ1-6, the full variable domain is DVKVTQSSRYLVKRTGEKVFLECVQDMDHENMFWYRQDPGLGLRLIYFSYDVKMKEKGDIPEGYSVSREKKERFSLILESASTNQTSMYLCASRSGGVRNSPLHFGNGTRLTVT.

The CDR3 reads CASGAVYSNQPQHF. In DNA, the CDR3 is TGTGCCAGTGGGGCAGTCTATAGCAATCAGCCCCAGCATTTT. This chain uses TRBV28 with TRBJ1-5, with D maybe TRBD1 (5 bases). The CDR3 is made up of 14 amino acids. Germline assignment: CDR1 MDHEN and CDR2 SYDVKM. V lost 9 bases to trimming and J lost 0 bases, with 12 bases between them.

Of note for this clone: A read error may account for a junction end that differs from germline. The chain combines TRBV19 with TRBJ2-2; TRBD2 agrees at 9 bases. Germline CDR1 and CDR2: LNHDA and SQIVND (reference sequence). The CDR3 extends over 15 amino acids. CDR3 amino acids: CASSIAGEVTGELFF. In nucleotides, the CDR3 is TGTGCCAGTAGCATAGCGGGAGAGGTGACCGGGGAGCTGTTTTTT.

Note on this clone: This sample also contains other DNA sequences that code for the same CDR3. This chain uses TRBV19 with TRBJ2-1, with 8 nucleotides matching TRBD1. The germline gives CDR1 LNHDA, CDR2 SQIVND (reference sequence). After removal of 5 bases from V and 5 bases from J, the junction contained 5 bases not matched to a gene. CDR3 length equals 14 residues. CDR3 protein: CASSARGPHNEQFF. The DNA of the CDR3 is TGTGCCAGTAGTGCCAGGGGGCCCCACAATGAGCAGTTCTTC.

This clone has only one observation. The chain uses TRBV4-3 and TRBJ2-3; 8 bases fit TRBD2. This CDR3 has 16 residues. Trimming cost V 4 bases and J 0 bases; bases outside gene matches: 6. CDR1 LGHNA and CDR2 YSLEER come from the germline V gene. CDR3 protein: CASSRLLAASTDTQYF. The CDR3 DNA follows: TGCGCCAGCAGCCGACTACTAGCGGCGAGCACAGATACGCAGTATTTT.

This clone was picked up a small number of times. V gene TRBV7-8 combines with J gene TRBJ2-1; no firm D call. The CDR3 is made up of 10 amino acids. Germline CDR1 is SGHVS and CDR2 is FQNEAQ. V was clipped by 4 bases and J by 15 bases, with 10 bases between them. CDR3 nucleotides: TGTGCCAGCAGCTCGGAAGAGGTGTTCTTC. Amino acid sequence: CASSSEEVFF.

This chain links TRBV7-2 with TRBJ2-7, with 13 bases identical to TRBD2. J was trimmed by 2 bases and V by 6 bases; bases with no gene match: 7. The CDR3 covers 16 residues. Germline assignment: CDR1 SGHTA and CDR2 FQGNSA. The CDR3 nucleotides read TGTGCCAGCAGTGCCTGGACTAGCGGGAGTACCTACGAGCAGTACTTC. Protein: CASSAWTSGSTYEQYF.

The rearrangement joins TRBV18 to TRBJ2-6, with D possibly TRBD1 on 6 matching bases. The CDR3 covers 20 residues. Germline CDR1 KGHSH, CDR2 LQKENI. V lost 1 base and J lost 2, with 21 bases in between. This chain's CDR3 is CASSPRSLSQGVAGANVLTF. DNA for the CDR3: TGTGCCAGCTCACCACGCTCCTTATCACAGGGAGTTGCTGGGGCCAACGTCCTGACTTTC.

This chain joins TRBV6-4 and TRBJ1-6; D unclear. CDR1 is MRHNA and CDR2 is SNTAGT in the germline V gene. Trimming took 6 bases from V and 7 from J, leaving 19 bases between them. The CDR3 loop spans 16 amino acids. CDR3 in amino acids: CASRVRLPAENSPLHF. The CDR3, as DNA: TGTGCCAGCAGGGTCCGACTCCCCGCGGAGAATTCACCCCTCCACTTT.